The next 26 T cell receptor beta chains were all read from a single sample in a study of T cell repertoires in cytomegalovirus infection (dated by TCRdb to between 2019 and 2020). TCRdb records Illumina HiSeq 1500 as the sequencer. TCRdb redid the processing of the public reads, applying fastp at Q25 and MiXCR, and retained in-frame beta chains. CDR3 protein sequences are deduplicated, and each keeps its most common genes and DNA. The sample table lists fewer than 550,000 distinct CDR3 sequences, more than 15% of them with a count of one. The top ten constitute roughly a quarter of the sample. The sequenced material came from CD8+ T cells from PBMCs. The receptors come from a human donor in good health (CMV status not recorded). Some clones in this sample may be carry-over from other donors' samples.

The chain joins TRBV5-1 to TRBJ1-2; D is unclear. The germline gives CDR1 SGHRS, CDR2 YFSETQ. There are 11 residues in the CDR3. Trimming left V 3 bases short and J 14 bases short, with 14 bases between. The CDR3 sequence is CASSSSGLLTF. The CDR3 DNA sequence: TGCGCCAGCAGCTCCTCTGGACTCCTAACCTTC.

The sample holds a few counts of this clonotype. V gene TRBV20-1 combines with J gene TRBJ2-7, with 13 bases lining up with TRBD2. V was pared by 0 bases and J by 2 bases, with 10 bases of the junction left unmatched. Germline V gives CDR1 DFQATT, CDR2 SNEGSKA (reference sequence). CDR3 length: 18 amino acids. DNA of the CDR3: TGCAGTGCTAGAGATCGGCGGACTAGCGGGAGCAAGACCTACGAGCAGTACTTC. Its protein product is CSARDRRTSGSKTYEQYF.

This clonotype was detected many times. The genes are TRBV12-3 or TRBV12-4 and TRBJ2-7, with 13 bases aligning to TRBD2. V lost 4 bases and J lost 2; bases outside the gene matches: 8. The CDR3 extends over 17 amino acids. This chain's CDR3 is CASSSGLAGPLTYEQYF. CDR3 nucleotides: TGTGCCAGCAGTTCGGGACTAGCGGGGCCCCTTACCTACGAGCAGTACTTC.

This clonotype was recorded at least ten times. CDR3 nucleotide sequence: TGTGCCAGCAGCTTAAGTCCGGGTGTCCTAGCCAAAAACATTCAGTACTTC. Translating it yields CASSLSPGVLAKNIQYF. The genes are TRBV7-9 and TRBJ2-4; D remains ambiguous. The germline gives CDR1 SEHNR, CDR2 FQNEAQ (reference sequence). V lost 2 bases to trimming and J lost 0 bases, with 14 bases between them. The CDR3 sequence is 17 residues long.

This clonotype has at least ten counts. The chain joins TRBV6-1 to TRBJ1-5, with no clear D. CDR1 is MNHNS and CDR2 is SASEGT in the germline V gene. The CDR3 has 17 amino acids. Trimming left V 5 bases short and J 2 bases short, with 19 bases between. The DNA of the CDR3 is TGTGCCAGCAGTCCTGCTTTTCCACCGGGAGGCAATCAGCCCCAGCATTTT. This translates into CASSPAFPPGGNQPQHF.

In this sample, this clonotype turned up a few times. The J gene is TRBJ1-3, the V gene TRBV14, with TRBD1 matching over 9 bases. In germline, CDR1 is SGHDN, CDR2 FVKESK. This CDR3 region has 17 residues. The junction had 17 bases not matched to a gene; V was cut back by 4 bases and J by 10 bases. The CDR3 loop is CASSPEAGQGFLGTIYF. The CDR3 DNA follows: TGTGCCAGCAGCCCTGAGGCGGGACAGGGTTTCTTAGGGACCATATATTTT.

Ten or more counts support this clonotype. The rearrangement joins TRBV2 to TRBJ1-5; no clear D gene. This CDR3 is built from 13 residues. Germline V lookup: CDR1 SNHLY, CDR2 FYNNEI. V lost 6 bases and J lost 6, with 12 bases in between. CDR3 region: CASSAPNLQPQHF. In nucleotides, the CDR3 is TGTGCCAGCAGCGCTCCCAATCTTCAGCCCCAGCATTTT. The whole variable domain, filled in from reference TRBV2 and TRBJ1-5, reads EPEVTQTPSHQVTQMGQEVILRCVPISNHLYFYWYRQILGQKVEFLVSFYNNEISEKSEIFDDQFSVERPDGSNFTLKIRSTKLEDSAMYFCASSAPNLQPQHFGDGTRLSIL.

This clonotype was seen a few times. The V gene is TRBV11-2, the J gene TRBJ1-3, with D unclear. The CDR3 spans 18 residues. Deletions cut 4 bases from V and 0 bases from J, with 19 bases between. Germline V CDR1 and CDR2: SGHAT, FQNNGV. The DNA of the CDR3 is TGTGCCAGCAGCTCCCTCACCGGGAAGGAACCCTCTGGAAACACCATATATTTT. This translates into CASSSLTGKEPSGNTIYF.

Many counts were recorded for this clonotype. The V call is TRBV7-9, the J call TRBJ2-7, with TRBD1 matching over 8 bases. V trimming: 2 bases; J trimming: 1 base; junction bases outside the gene matches: 4. Germline CDR1 reads SEHNR; CDR2 reads FQNEAQ (reference sequence). The CDR3 sequence is 15 residues long. CDR3 DNA sequence: TGTGCCAGCAGCTTACGGACAGGGCCGTCCTACGAGCAGTACTTC. This encodes CASSLRTGPSYEQYF.

This clonotype appeared many times. This chain joins TRBV12-3 or TRBV12-4 and TRBJ2-3, with 9 positions matching TRBD2. Trimming took 2 bases from V and 4 from J; bases not matched to a gene: 4. This CDR3 is 15 amino acids long. CDR3 coding DNA: TGTGCCAGCAGTTTATTGCGGGAGGGCCCAGATACGCAGTATTTT. Translating gives CASSLLREGPDTQYF.

Many counts were recorded for this clonotype. The rearrangement joins TRBV11-2 to TRBJ1-4, with a tentative D call TRBD1 (5 bases). This CDR3 has 16 amino acids. The germline V gene has CDR1 SGHAT and CDR2 FQNNGV. V lost 4 bases and J lost 6, with 18 bases in between. The CDR3 DNA reads as TGTGCCAGCAGCTCAACCCCAGGGAGGAAGGATGAAAAACTGTTTTTT. Translation gives CASSSTPGRKDEKLFF.

The rearrangement links TRBV20-1 to TRBJ2-7; D perhaps matches TRBD1 (5 bases). V gave up 0 bases and J gave up 5 bases, with 14 bases separating them. The CDR3 loop spans 14 amino acids. Looked up from germline, CDR1 is DFQATT and CDR2 is SNEGSKA (reference sequence). The chain's CDR3 is CSARDLETVDEQYF. CDR3 nucleotides: TGCAGTGCTAGAGATCTTGAGACAGTCGACGAGCAGTACTTC.

This clonotype was counted many times. The chain employs TRBV2 and TRBJ2-5, with D tentatively TRBD1 (7 bases). Trimming cost V 5 bases and J 2 bases, with 18 bases left between them. Germline lookup yields CDR1 SNHLY and CDR2 FYNNEI. The CDR3 length is 16 residues. The CDR3 DNA reads as TGTGCCAGCAGTTTGAACGCGGGACAGCCTCAAGAGACCCAGTACTTC. Amino acids: CASSLNAGQPQETQYF.

This clonotype was counted at least ten times. Written as DNA, the CDR3 is TGTGCCAGCAGCTTACGGACGGCCCCGGGAGAGCAGTACTTC. This codes for CASSLRTAPGEQYF. The chain combines TRBV7-8 with TRBJ2-7; a weak D match, TRBD2 (5 bases). V gave up 2 bases and J gave up 7 bases, with 15 bases separating them. The CDR3 has 14 amino acids. In germline, CDR1 is SGHVS, CDR2 FQNEAQ.

This clonotype was observed a handful of times. The chain has TRBV20-1 and TRBJ1-5; 11 bases are a match to TRBD1. CDR1 and CDR2 (germline): DFQATT, SNEGSKA (reference sequence). The CDR3 has 16 amino acids. The J segment lost 2 bases and the V segment lost 6 bases, leaving 9 bases of the junction unmatched. The CDR3 spells CSATDRGQGGNQPQHF. The CDR3 DNA follows: TGCAGTGCAACGGACAGGGGGCAAGGGGGCAATCAGCCCCAGCATTTT.

This clonotype has ten or more counts. The chain recombines TRBV28 with TRBJ2-2, with 7 positions matching TRBD2. CDR1 MDHEN and CDR2 SYDVKM come from the germline V gene. V dropped 2 bases and J dropped 5; count of bases not matched to a gene: 11. The CDR3 is made up of 17 amino acids. CDR3 residues: CASSLSLASGKTGELFF. CDR3 DNA: TGTGCCAGCAGTTTAAGTTTGGCTAGCGGCAAGACCGGGGAGCTGTTTTTT.

This clonotype was seen more than once but under ten times. The chain employs TRBV18 and TRBJ2-1; maybe TRBD2 (5 bases). CDR1 KGHSH and CDR2 LQKENI come from the germline V gene. The CDR3 covers 15 residues. Trimming took 4 bases from V and 2 from J, leaving 12 bases between them. DNA of the CDR3: TGTGCCAGCTCACTGTCGAGGGTGGCCTACAATGAGCAGTTCTTC. It codes for CASSLSRVAYNEQFF.

V and J are TRBV5-1 and TRBJ1-2; a weak D match, TRBD1 (5 bases). The CDR3 spans 13 residues. Germline CDR1 is SGHRS and CDR2 is YFSETQ. V shed 2 bases and J shed 2 bases, with 7 bases lying between them. CDR3 DNA sequence: TGCGCCAGCAGCTTCAACAGGAACTATGGCTACACCTTC. This sequence encodes CASSFNRNYGYTF.

This clonotype has a count of ten or more. The CDR3 reads CASLGQPEETQYF. The DNA of the CDR3 is TGTGCCAGCCTTGGACAGCCCGAAGAGACCCAGTACTTC. This chain uses TRBV5-4 with TRBJ2-5, with D maybe TRBD1 (6 bases). CDR1 and CDR2 from the germline V gene are SGHNT and YYREEE (reference sequence). There are 13 residues in the CDR3. V was pared by 7 bases and J by 3 bases, with 13 bases between.

This clonotype has ten or more counts. The V call is TRBV12-5, the J call TRBJ1-5, with D possibly being TRBD1 (5 bases). The CDR3 is 16 residues long. Deletions cut 1 base from V and 4 bases from J, with 14 bases between. CDR1 and CDR2 (germline): LGHNT, FRNRAP. CDR3 sequence reads: CASGLASQGWNQPQHF. The DNA of the CDR3 is TGTGCTAGTGGTTTGGCCTCCCAGGGATGGAATCAGCCCCAGCATTTT.

With respect to this clonotype: A read error may account for a junction end that differs from germline. The V gene is TRBV6-1, the J gene TRBJ1-1; D call uncertain. CDR1 and CDR2 from the germline V gene are MNHNS and SASEGT. CDR3 length equals 15 residues. The CDR3 spells CASSEWSGMNTVAVF. The CDR3 nucleotides read TGTGCCAGCAGTGAATGGTCAGGCATGAACACTGTAGCTGTCTTT.

The V call is TRBV29-1, the J call TRBJ2-7, with 7 bases lining up with TRBD2. There are 15 residues in the CDR3. The J segment lost 1 base and the V segment lost 7 bases, leaving 13 bases of the junction unmatched. CDR1 is SQVTM, CDR2 ANQGSEA, per germline. For the CDR3, the DNA is TGCAGCGCTACTCTGGGGGGGAGTGAGTCCTACGAGCAGTACTTC. This gives the protein CSATLGGSESYEQYF.

The CDR3 coding sequence is TGTGCCAGCAGTTCCCCTTCCGCGGGGCGGCACTATGGCTACACCTTC. This encodes CASSSPSAGRHYGYTF. The chain joins TRBV27 to TRBJ1-2; possibly TRBD1 for D (5 bases). Germline V gene sequence: CDR1 MNHEY, CDR2 SMNVEV (reference sequence). There are 16 residues in the CDR3. Trimming shortened V by 4 bases and J by 3 bases, and 18 bases separated the two germline ends.

The rearrangement links TRBV5-6 to TRBJ2-7; 11 bases agree with TRBD1. The length of the CDR3 is 15 residues. CDR1 and CDR2 (germline): SGHDT, YYEEEE. Trimming cost V 0 bases and J 5 bases; bases outside gene matches: 4. The CDR3 bases are TGTGCCAGCAGCTTGGACCCGGGACAGGGGGACGAGCAGTACTTC. Amino acids: CASSLDPGQGDEQYF.

This clonotype was seen a few times. The chain carries TRBV11-2 and TRBJ1-2, with unresolved D. The CDR3 totals 15 residues. CDR1 SGHAT and CDR2 FQNNGV come from the germline V gene. V was pared by 1 base and J by 0 bases, with 9 bases between. This CDR3 is CASSLVGSPNYGYTF. The CDR3 bases are TGTGCCAGCAGCTTAGTGGGCAGTCCTAACTATGGCTACACCTTC.

The chain recombines TRBV19 with TRBJ2-7; TRBD1 matches 10 bases. V trimming: 5 bases; J trimming: 3 bases; junction bases outside the gene matches: 7. This CDR3 is 15 amino acids long. CDR1 and CDR2 (germline): LNHDA, SQIVND (reference sequence). CDR3 in DNA: TGTGCCAGTAGTCAGGGACAGGGGCGTATCTACGAGCAGTACTTC. Translating it yields CASSQGQGRIYEQYF.